The source of this TCR beta chain is a study of regulatory and conventional T cells in RAG deficiency. Comment on this clone: What it binds is not known.

Broader study findings: Omenn syndrome and CID/AS patients had around 100-fold fewer unique Treg TCR beta sequences, versus around 9.8-fold elsewhere.

CDR1 and CDR2 (germline): MDHEN, SYDVKM. The CDR3 totals 16 residues. Trimming stripped 2 bases from V and 5 bases from J, with 16 bases between. Clones were read by immunoSEQ multiplex PCR, and TCRdb kept only the in-frame ones, dropping some. The profile shows 34,000 or so clones, approximately 91% of them singletons. This sample was shared with a second study, whose subject was regulatory T cells. Per that paper: Primers: 52 TRBV forward and 13 TRBJ reverse.

The chain is built from TRBV28 and TRBJ1-3, with a weak D call TRBD1 (5 bases). This sequence originates from a human donor in good health. Specimen: CD8+ T cells sorted from blood. CDR3 in amino acids: CASSLMTAGARNTIYF. The CDR3 DNA is TGTGCCAGCAGTTTAATGACCGCCGGGGCTAGAAACACCATATATTTT.